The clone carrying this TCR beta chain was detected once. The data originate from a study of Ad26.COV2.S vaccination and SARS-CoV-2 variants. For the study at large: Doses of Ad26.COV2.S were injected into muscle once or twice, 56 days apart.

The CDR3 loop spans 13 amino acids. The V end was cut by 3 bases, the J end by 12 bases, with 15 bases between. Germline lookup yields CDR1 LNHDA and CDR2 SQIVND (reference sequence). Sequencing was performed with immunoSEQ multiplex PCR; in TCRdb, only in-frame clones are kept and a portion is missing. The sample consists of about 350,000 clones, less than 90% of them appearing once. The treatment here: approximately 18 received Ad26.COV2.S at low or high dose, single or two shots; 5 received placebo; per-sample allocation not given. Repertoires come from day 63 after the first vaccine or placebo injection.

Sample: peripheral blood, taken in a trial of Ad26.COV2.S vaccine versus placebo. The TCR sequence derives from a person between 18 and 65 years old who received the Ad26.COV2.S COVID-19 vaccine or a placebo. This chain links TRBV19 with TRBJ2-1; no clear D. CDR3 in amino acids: CASSIGGWGRQFF. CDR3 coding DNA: TGTGCCAGTAGTATTGGTGGGTGGGGAAGGCAGTTCTTC.